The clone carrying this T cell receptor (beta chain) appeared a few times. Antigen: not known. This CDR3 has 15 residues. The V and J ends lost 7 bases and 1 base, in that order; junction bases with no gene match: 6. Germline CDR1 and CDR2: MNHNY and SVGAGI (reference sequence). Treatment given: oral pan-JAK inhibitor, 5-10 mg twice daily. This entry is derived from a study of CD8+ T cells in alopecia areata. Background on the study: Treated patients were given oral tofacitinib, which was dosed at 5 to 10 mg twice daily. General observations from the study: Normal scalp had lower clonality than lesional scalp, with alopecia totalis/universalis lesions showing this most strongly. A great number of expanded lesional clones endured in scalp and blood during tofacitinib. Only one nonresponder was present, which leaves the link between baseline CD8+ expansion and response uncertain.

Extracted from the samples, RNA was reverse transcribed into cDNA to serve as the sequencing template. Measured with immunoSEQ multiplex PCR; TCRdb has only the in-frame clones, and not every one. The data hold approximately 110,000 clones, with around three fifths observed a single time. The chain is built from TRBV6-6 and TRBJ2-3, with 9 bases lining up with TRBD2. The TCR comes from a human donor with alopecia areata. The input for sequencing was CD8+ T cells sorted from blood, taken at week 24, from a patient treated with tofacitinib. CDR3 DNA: TGTGCCAGCAACGAACCTAGCGGGGGCACAGATACGCAGTATTTT. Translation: CASNEPSGGTDTQYF.